This T cell receptor beta chain was sequenced in a study of graft-versus-host responses after intestinal transplantation. General study points: Some patients had graft-donor T cell macrochimerism. In their allografts, the ratios of graft-versus-host to host-versus-graft T cell clones were high. Early post-transplant HvG declines were associated with peak circulating GvH clone levels.

A remark on this clone: Its specificity is not known.

Trimming left V 1 base short and J 3 bases short, with 10 bases between. The CDR3 length is 14 residues. Germline V gene data show CDR1 as SGHTA and CDR2 as FQGNSA. Measured with immunoSEQ multiplex PCR; TCRdb has only the in-frame clones, and not every one. The data show about 120,000 clones, with 90% to 95% seen just once and around 0.12% held by the top ten. The sequenced sample was unstimulated CD4+ T cells sorted from spleen or lymph node cells, obtained before intestinal transplant. The TCR originated in a human donor who received an intestinal transplant. This chain joins TRBV7-2 and TRBJ2-7; D is uncertain. The CDR3 region is CASSLVYGIYEQYF. The CDR3 bases are TGTGCCAGCAGCTTAGTATATGGAATCTACGAGCAGTACTTC.